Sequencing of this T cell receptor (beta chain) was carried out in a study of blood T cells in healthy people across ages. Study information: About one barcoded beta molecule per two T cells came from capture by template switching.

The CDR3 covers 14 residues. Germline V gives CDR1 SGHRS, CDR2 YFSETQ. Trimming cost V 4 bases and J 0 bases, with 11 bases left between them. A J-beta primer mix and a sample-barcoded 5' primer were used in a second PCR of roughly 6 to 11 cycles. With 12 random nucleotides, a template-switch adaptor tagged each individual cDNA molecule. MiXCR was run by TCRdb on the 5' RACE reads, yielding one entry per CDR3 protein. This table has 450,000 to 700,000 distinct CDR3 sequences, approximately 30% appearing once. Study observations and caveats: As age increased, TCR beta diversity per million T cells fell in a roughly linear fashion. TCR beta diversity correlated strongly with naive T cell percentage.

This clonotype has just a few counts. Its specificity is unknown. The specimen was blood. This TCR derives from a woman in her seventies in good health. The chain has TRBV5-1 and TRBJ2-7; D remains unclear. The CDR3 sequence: CASSQDGRSYEQYF. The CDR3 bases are TGCGCCAGCAGCCAGGACGGACGCTCCTACGAGCAGTACTTC.